The clone carrying this TCR beta chain was seen just once. Its target is not known. This CDR3 region has 14 residues. The V gene lost 7 bases and the J gene lost 0 bases, with 11 bases spanning the gap. Germline loops: CDR1 MNHEY, CDR2 SVGAGI. This specimen belongs to a study of T cell clonotyping in hematopoietic cell transplantation. Study-wide results and caveats: Graft donor and pretransplant recipient Inverse Simpson Index values predicted broader posttransplant TCR diversity.

Repertoires were generated with immunoSEQ multiplex PCR, while TCRdb's copy carries only in-frame clones and drops some. The sample contains fewer than 70,000 clones, around 94% of which appear only once. Sequenced material: peripheral blood mononuclear cells. The chain couples TRBV6-5 to TRBJ2-3; D is unclear. The receptor's source is a man in his fifties or sixties in good health. Some clones in this sample may be carry-over from other donors' samples. DNA for the CDR3: TGTGCCAGCACCCATAAGGTTAGCACAGATACGCAGTATTTT. Amino acid sequence: CASTHKVSTDTQYF.